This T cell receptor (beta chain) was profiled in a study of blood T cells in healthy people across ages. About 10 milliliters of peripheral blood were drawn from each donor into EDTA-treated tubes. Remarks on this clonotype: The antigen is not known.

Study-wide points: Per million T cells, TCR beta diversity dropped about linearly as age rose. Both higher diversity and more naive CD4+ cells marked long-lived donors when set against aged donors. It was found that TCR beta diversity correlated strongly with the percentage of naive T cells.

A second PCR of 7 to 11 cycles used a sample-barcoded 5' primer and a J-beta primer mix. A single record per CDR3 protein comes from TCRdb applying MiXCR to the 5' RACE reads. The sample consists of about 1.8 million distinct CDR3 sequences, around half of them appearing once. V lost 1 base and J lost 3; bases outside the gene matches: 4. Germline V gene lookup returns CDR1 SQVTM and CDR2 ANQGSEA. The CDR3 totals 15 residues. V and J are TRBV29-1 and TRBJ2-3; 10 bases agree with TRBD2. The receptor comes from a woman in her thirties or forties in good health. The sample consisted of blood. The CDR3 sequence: CSVEVAAGGTDTQYF. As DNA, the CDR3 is TGCAGCGTTGAAGTTGCAGCGGGGGGGACAGATACGCAGTATTTT.